This is a list of T cell receptor beta chains from one sample in a study of identical twins. TCRdb re-analysed the 5' RACE reads in MiXCR, keeping a single row per CDR3 protein. The table lists fewer than 250,000 distinct CDR3 sequences, over 8% of them singletons. The sample consisted of memory (CD45RO+) T cells sorted from blood. These receptors were collected from a woman aged 18-29 years in good health. Each CDR3 is given with its conserved first and last residue. The D gene is left open where the match is weak. Part of the rows lack a size; the others show once, few, many or a class for expanded clones.

j_gene | d_gene | v_gene | abundance | CDR3aa | CDR3nt
TRBJ1-2 | . | TRBV30 | . | CASSPSYTF | TGTGCCTCCTCCCCGAGCTACACCTTC
TRBJ2-3 | TRBD1 | TRBV5-1 | many | CASSLSTGTEADTQYF | TGCGCCAGCAGCTTGTCAACAGGGACAGAGGCAGATACGCAGTATTTT
TRBJ2-7 | . | TRBV5-1 | few | CASSLESAAYEQYF | TGCGCCAGCAGCTTGGAATCGGCCGCCTACGAGCAGTACTTC
TRBJ2-5 | . | TRBV4-1 | few | CASSQPGKVEETQYF | TGCGCCAGCAGTCAGCCCGGGAAAGTGGAAGAGACCCAGTACTTC
TRBJ2-2 | . | TRBV29-1 | few | CSADRGGTGELFF | TGCAGCGCTGACAGGGGAGGGACCGGGGAGCTGTTTTTT
TRBJ2-7 | . | TRBV5-1 | many | CASSLTADPSYEQYF | TGCGCCAGCAGCTTAACTGCGGACCCCTCCTACGAGCAGTACTTC
TRBJ2-1 | TRBD2 | TRBV2 | many | CASSPREGGNNEQFF | TGTGCCAGCAGCCCCCGGGAGGGAGGGAACAATGAGCAGTTCTTC
TRBJ2-4 | TRBD1 | TRBV6-1 | few | CASRWDRETNIQYF | TGTGCCAGCAGATGGGACAGGGAGACGAACATTCAGTACTTC
TRBJ1-4 | . | TRBV3-1 | few | CASSQKAQATNEKLFF | TGTGCCAGCAGCCAAAAGGCGCAGGCAACTAATGAAAAACTGTTTTTT
TRBJ2-2 | . | TRBV7-2 | few | CASSLTPGELFF | TGTGCCAGCAGCTTAACTCCCGGGGAGCTGTTTTTT
TRBJ1-1 | TRBD1 | TRBV2 | few | CASSSQGARTEAFF | TGTGCCAGCAGTTCACAGGGGGCGAGAACTGAAGCTTTCTTT
TRBJ2-2 | . | TRBV3-1 | few | CASSLTGTTGELFF | TGTGCCAGCAGCCTTACAGGGACCACCGGGGAGCTGTTTTTT
TRBJ1-4 | . | TRBV20-1 | few | CSPREEKLFF | TGCAGCCCTAGGGAGGAAAAACTGTTTTTT
TRBJ2-3 | TRBD2 | TRBV6-5 | many | CASSYLTSGGPDTQYF | TGTGCCAGCAGTTACTTGACTAGCGGGGGGCCAGATACGCAGTATTTT
TRBJ2-1 | TRBD1 | TRBV5-6 | few | CASIKGAGRANEQFF | TGTGCCAGCATCAAGGGGGCAGGGAGAGCCAATGAGCAGTTCTTC
TRBJ1-2 | . | TRBV4-3 | many | CASSQARHLYGYTF | TGCGCCAGCAGCCAGGCGCGACATCTCTATGGCTACACCTTC
TRBJ1-6 | . | TRBV6-5 | many | CASSYSGITWNSPLHF | TGTGCCAGCAGTTACTCCGGGATCACTTGGAATTCACCCCTCCACTTT
TRBJ2-3 | TRBD2 | TRBV6-5 | . | CASSYVGGLGDTQYF | TGTGCCAGCAGTTACGTGGGAGGGCTCGGAGATACGCAGTATTTT
TRBJ2-1 | . | TRBV6-1 | many | CASSLKGGGNEQFF | TGTGCCAGCAGTCTAAAGGGGGGGGGCAATGAGCAGTTCTTC
TRBJ1-2 | . | TRBV5-6 | few | CASSPWGGASFGYTF | TGTGCCAGCAGCCCATGGGGAGGGGCCTCGTTTGGCTACACCTTC
TRBJ2-7 | . | TRBV20-1 | many | CSAVMAGEQYF | TGCAGTGCAGTTATGGCGGGCGAGCAGTACTTC
TRBJ2-5 | TRBD1 | TRBV25-1 | few | CASSEFVSAGGFETQYF | TGTGCCAGCAGTGAATTTGTGAGTGCAGGGGGCTTCGAGACCCAGTACTTC
TRBJ2-7 | . | TRBV7-7 | . | CASSPDPSGEQYF | TGTGCCAGCAGCCCGGACCCGAGTGGCGAGCAGTACTTC
TRBJ2-1 | . | TRBV7-2 | . | CASIRAGPAYNEQFF | TGTGCCAGCATCCGAGCGGGCCCCGCCTACAATGAGCAGTTCTTC
TRBJ2-4 | . | TRBV14 | . | CASSQPGVRNIQYF | TGTGCCAGCAGCCAACCCGGGGTTAGGAACATTCAGTACTTC
TRBJ2-3 | . | TRBV10-3 | many | CAISLSPTDTQYF | TGTGCCATCAGTCTATCCCCCACAGATACGCAGTATTTT
TRBJ2-7 | . | TRBV20-1 | . | CSAPAGTTYEQYF | TGCAGTGCTCCAGCGGGGACAACCTACGAGCAGTACTTC